The 31 T cell receptor beta chains listed next were all sequenced from one sample in a study of CD8+ T cells in alopecia areata. Treatment denoted: oral pan-JAK inhibitor, 5-10 mg twice daily. Isolated RNA was reverse transcribed into cDNA used as the sequencing template. Data came from immunoSEQ multiplex PCR; TCRdb stores just in-frame clones and leaves some out. The sample has some 150,000 clones, approximately 86% seen once; the top ten hold under 15%. The sample in question was CD8+ T cells sorted from blood, obtained at week 4, from a patient treated with tofacitinib. Source of these receptors: a human donor with alopecia areata.

The V gene is TRBV4-1, the J gene TRBJ2-3, with 12 bases identical to TRBD1. In germline, CDR1 is MGHRA, CDR2 YSYEKL. The V segment lost 1 base and the J segment 6 bases; nucleotides outside the gene matches: 5. This CDR3 spans 16 amino acids. CDR3 DNA sequence: TGCGCCAGCAGCCAAGGGGACAGGGGGCATGAGGATACGCAGTATTTT. It is translated as CASSQGDRGHEDTQYF.

The rearrangement uses TRBV12-1 and TRBJ1-3; the D call TRBD1 from the table was never checked on the DNA. TRBV12-1 is described as a pseudogene. The CDR3 is 13 amino acids. The CDR3 loop reads CASSFVGPYTIYF. The DNA for the CDR3 is TGTGCCAGCAGCTTTGTGGGGCCGTACACCATATATTTT.

The rearrangement uses TRBV6-1 and TRBJ2-3; weak D call: TRBD2 (6 bases). In germline, CDR1 is MNHNS, CDR2 SASEGT. This CDR3 is built from 16 residues. Trimming removed 4 bases from V and 3 bases from J, with 17 bases in between. In DNA, the CDR3 is TGTGCCAGCAGTGGAGTGGGGGGAAGGAGGACAGATACGCAGTATTTT. Translating gives CASSGVGGRRTDTQYF.

The rearrangement uses TRBV29-1 and TRBJ2-7; TRBD1 is a possible D gene (6 bases). CDR3 length: 13 amino acids. Germline V gene lookup returns CDR1 SQVTM and CDR2 ANQGSEA. Between the trimmed V and J ends, which lost 2 bases and 3 bases, there was a span of 11 bases. CDR3 sequence reads: CSVETGYLYEQYF. CDR3 coding DNA: TGCAGCGTTGAAACAGGGTATCTCTACGAGCAGTACTTC.

The V and J genes are TRBV28 and TRBJ2-7; no definite D call. CDR3 size: 11 residues. Trimming took off 5 bases at V and 2 bases at J, with 4 bases between the two ends. CDR1 MDHEN and CDR2 SYDVKM come from the germline V gene. The CDR3 DNA reads TGTGCCAGCAGTCCGACCTACGAGCAGTACTTC. It encodes CASSPTYEQYF.

This clone has just one count. The chain employs TRBV7-9 and TRBJ1-5; D ambiguous. CDR1 is SEHNR and CDR2 is FQNEAQ in the germline V gene (reference sequence). Trimming took 0 bases from V and 6 from J, leaving 6 bases between them. CDR3 length: 13 amino acids. The chain's CDR3 is CASSLALGQPQHF. The CDR3 nucleotides read TGTGCCAGCAGCTTAGCGCTTGGTCAGCCCCAGCATTTT.

The chain uses TRBV6-5 and TRBJ2-7, with 8 bases fitting TRBD1. This CDR3 has 14 residues. The J segment lost 3 bases and the V segment lost 2 bases, leaving 3 bases of the junction unmatched. CDR1 is MNHEY, CDR2 SVGAGI, per germline. The CDR3 is CASSYTGQGYEQYF. CDR3 coding DNA: TGTGCCAGCAGTTACACAGGACAGGGCTACGAGCAGTACTTC.

The chain combines TRBV2 with TRBJ2-2; tentatively, D is TRBD1 (6 bases). Trimming shortened V by 2 bases and J by 1 base, and 11 bases separated the two germline ends. This CDR3 is 16 amino acids long. CDR1 and CDR2 (germline): SNHLY, FYNNEI. The CDR3 DNA is TGTGCCAGCAGTGAACAGGGGAAGGGGAACACCGGGGAGCTGTTTTTT. Amino acids: CASSEQGKGNTGELFF.

The rearrangement joins TRBV30 to TRBJ2-7, with TRBD1 matching over 10 bases. Germline CDR1 and CDR2: GTSNPN and SVGIG (reference sequence). V shed 0 bases, J shed 2 bases, and the junction held 4 bases outside the gene matches. CDR3 length: 15 residues. The CDR3 here is CAWSVGDRGTYEQYF. DNA for the CDR3: TGTGCCTGGAGTGTTGGGGACAGGGGAACCTACGAGCAGTACTTC.

This clone appeared once. The CDR3 DNA is TGCGCCAGCAGCCTTTGGACAGAGAACACCGGGGAGCTGTTTTTT. This codes for CASSLWTENTGELFF. J is TRBJ2-2 and V is TRBV5-1; a weak D match, TRBD1 (6 bases). Germline CDR1 reads SGHRS; CDR2 reads YFSETQ. This CDR3 is built from 15 residues. V lost 4 bases, J lost 1 base, and 11 bases lay in between.

This sequence joins TRBV9 and TRBJ2-1; TRBD2 agrees at 9 bases. V shed 3 bases, J shed 4 bases, and the junction held 5 bases outside the gene matches. Per germline, CDR1 SGDLS and CDR2 YYNGEE. This CDR3 region has 15 residues. CDR3 protein: CASSGSGGYYNEQFF. Here the CDR3 DNA reads TGTGCCAGCAGCGGGAGCGGGGGGTATTACAATGAGCAGTTCTTC.

This chain links TRBV29-1 with TRBJ1-4; no definite D call. In germline, CDR1 is SQVTM, CDR2 ANQGSEA. The V end was cut by 4 bases, the J end by 10 bases, with 10 bases between. The CDR3 contains 11 residues. The CDR3 sequence: CSVVRVGKLFF. CDR3 in DNA: TGCAGCGTTGTCCGGGTCGGAAAACTGTTTTTT.

J is TRBJ2-5 and V is TRBV7-6, with unresolved D. This CDR3 has 15 residues. The V gene's germline CDR1 is SGHVS and CDR2 FNYEAQ. V lost 1 base, J lost 1 base, and 10 bases lay in between. The CDR3 nucleotides are TGTGCCAGCAGCTTAGAGGTGGGATTCCAAGAGACCCAGTACTTC. It is translated as CASSLEVGFQETQYF. Full variable domain (rest looked up from reference TRBV7-6 and TRBJ2-5): GAGVSQSPRYKVTKRGQDVALRCDPISGHVSLYWYRQALGQGPEFLTYFNYEAQQDKSGLPNDRFSAERPEGSISTLTIQRTEQRDSAMYRCASSLEVGFQETQYFGPGTRLLVL.

The chain has TRBV19 and TRBJ2-7, with 7 bases matching TRBD2. CDR1 and CDR2 from the germline V gene are LNHDA and SQIVND (reference sequence). V was clipped by 1 base and J by 5 bases; unmatched bases: 2. This CDR3 comprises 13 residues. The CDR3 here is CASSIARGNEQYF. CDR3 sequence (DNA): TGTGCCAGTAGTATAGCGCGGGGGAACGAGCAGTACTTC.

This clone was seen only once. The V gene is TRBV5-1, the J gene TRBJ2-7; 8 bases are shared with TRBD1. J was trimmed by 3 bases and V by 6 bases; bases with no gene match: 14. Per the germline V gene, CDR1 is SGHRS and CDR2 is YFSETQ. The CDR3 sequence is 16 residues long. DNA for the CDR3: TGCGCCAGCACCCTTCGGACAGGGAGCCCTGTCTACGAGCAGTACTTC. The encoded protein is CASTLRTGSPVYEQYF.

The chain couples TRBV7-9 to TRBJ2-2; 9 bases agree with TRBD2. The germline V gene has CDR1 SEHNR and CDR2 FQNEAQ (reference sequence). V shed 5 bases, J shed 4 bases, and the junction held 8 bases outside the gene matches. The CDR3 length is 16 residues. CDR3 region: CASSRLSGGTTGELFF. Written as DNA, the CDR3 is TGTGCCAGCAGCCGCCTGAGCGGGGGGACCACCGGGGAGCTGTTTTTT. Using reference TRBV7-9 and TRBJ2-2 for the parts outside the CDR3, the full variable domain is DTGVSQNPRHKITKRGQNVTFRCDPISEHNRLYWYRQTLGQGPEFLTYFQNEAQLEKSRLLSDRFSAERPKGSFSTLEIQRTEQGDSAMYLCASSRLSGGTTGELFFGEGSRLTVL.

The CDR3 DNA reads TGTGCCAGCAGCTCCCGAGGACTAGCGGACACAGATACGCAGTATTTT. It is translated as CASSSRGLADTDTQYF. The chain links TRBV11-2 to TRBJ2-3; the match to TRBD2 covers 10 bases. Germline CDR1 SGHAT, CDR2 FQNNGV. V shed 4 bases, J shed 2 bases, and the junction held 6 bases outside the gene matches. The CDR3 sequence is 16 residues long. The variable domain in full, completed from reference TRBV11-2 and TRBJ2-3, reads EAGVAQSPRYKIIEKRQSVAFWCNPISGHATLYWYQQILGQGPKLLIQFQNNGVVDDSQLPKDRFSAERLKGVDSTLKIQPAKLEDSAVYLCASSSRGLADTDTQYFGPGTRLTVL.

This clone was seen only a few times. The chain has TRBV29-1 and TRBJ2-2, with D hard to call. Trimming removed 2 bases at V and 6 bases at J, with 7 bases between. There are 12 residues in the CDR3. Germline CDR1 SQVTM, CDR2 ANQGSEA. CDR3 loop: CSVEIVPGELFF. The DNA for the CDR3 is TGCAGCGTTGAAATCGTCCCCGGGGAGCTGTTTTTT.

The J gene is TRBJ2-2, the V gene TRBV4-1, with a possible D match to TRBD1 (6 bases). The germline V and J ends were trimmed by 1 base and 5 bases, with 14 bases remaining between them. Germline V lookup: CDR1 MGHRA, CDR2 YSYEKL. The CDR3 covers 16 residues. The CDR3 DNA follows: TGCGCCAGCAGCCAAGTCCAAGGACAGTTAACCGGGGAGCTGTTTTTT. The encoded protein is CASSQVQGQLTGELFF.

The chain joins TRBV27 to TRBJ2-1; no firm D call. Trimming took off 5 bases at V and 0 bases at J, with 8 bases between the two ends. This CDR3 has 14 amino acids. Germline-derived CDR1 and CDR2 are MNHEY and SMNVEV (reference sequence). The CDR3 DNA follows: TGTGCCAGCAGTCCAGAAAGCTCCTACAATGAGCAGTTCTTC. Translation: CASSPESSYNEQFF.

The chain uses TRBV6-5 and TRBJ2-1; D uncertain. Germline loops: CDR1 MNHEY, CDR2 SVGAGI. The CDR3 loop spans 14 amino acids. V was trimmed by 6 bases and J by 1 base, leaving 10 bases between them. The CDR3 bases are TGTGCCAGCAGACTATCGATGTCCTACAATGAGCAGTTCTTC. Protein sequence: CASRLSMSYNEQFF.

This clone occurred a few times. The chain has TRBV7-8 and TRBJ2-7; D gene ambiguous. V dropped 1 base and J dropped 6 bases, with 10 bases sitting between them. The CDR3 runs to 13 residues. The germline V gene has CDR1 SGHVS and CDR2 FQNEAQ. This chain's CDR3 is CASSLESSLEQYF. The CDR3 bases are TGTGCCAGCAGCTTAGAGTCCAGCCTCGAGCAGTACTTC. Looking up the rest from reference TRBV7-8 and TRBJ2-7 gives the full variable domain: GAGVSQSPRYKVAKRGQDVALRCDPISGHVSLFWYQQALGQGPEFLTYFQNEAQLDKSGLPSDRFFAERPEGSVSTLKIQRTQQEDSAVYLCASSLESSLEQYFGPGTRLTVT.

This clone has only one observation. CDR3 sequence reads: CAWSAGTGTPLGGNTIYF. In nucleotides, the CDR3 is TGTGCCTGGAGTGCCGGGACAGGGACCCCGCTCGGTGGAAACACCATATATTTT. The V and J genes are TRBV30 and TRBJ1-3; 9 nucleotides line up with TRBD1. CDR3 length: 18 amino acids. J lost 3 bases, V lost 1 base, and 13 bases had no gene match. Germline V gives CDR1 GTSNPN, CDR2 SVGIG (reference sequence).

A word on this clone: The sample has other DNA sequences that encode this CDR3 too. This chain links TRBV27 with TRBJ2-3; D remains unclear. This CDR3 region has 13 residues. V was pared by 0 bases and J by 3 bases, with 4 bases between. Germline loops: CDR1 MNHEY, CDR2 SMNVEV (reference sequence). The CDR3 nucleotides read TGTGCCAGCAGTTTATCCTCTACAGATACGCAGTATTTT. Encoded protein: CASSLSSTDTQYF.

As for this clone: Other DNA sequences in this specimen translate into the identical CDR3. The chain has TRBV5-1 and TRBJ2-7; D not resolved. The CDR3 sequence is 13 residues long. Germline values: CDR1 SGHRS, CDR2 YFSETQ. V shed 2 bases and J shed 3 bases, with 9 bases lying between them. The CDR3 region is CASSLTSNYEQYF. The CDR3 DNA sequence: TGCGCCAGCAGCTTAACGAGCAACTACGAGCAGTACTTC.

The genes are TRBV5-5 and TRBJ2-7; D is possibly TRBD2 (5 bases). Germline CDR1 SGHKS, CDR2 YYEKEE (reference sequence). The CDR3 has 15 amino acids. Trimming stripped 4 bases from V and 4 bases from J, with 18 bases between. CDR3 sequence (DNA): TGTGCCAGCAGCCCCGATGGTGGGAGTGGATACGAGCAGTACTTC. This sequence encodes CASSPDGGSGYEQYF.

This sequence joins TRBV6-6 and TRBJ1-3; no definite D call. There are 15 residues in the CDR3. Per germline, CDR1 MNHNY and CDR2 SVGAGI (reference sequence). Trimming shortened V by 0 bases and J by 7 bases, and 13 bases separated the two germline ends. CDR3 nucleotides: TGTGCCAGCAGTTACTCGACCCGATTTGTCAACACCATATATTTT. Its protein product is CASSYSTRFVNTIYF.

The J gene is TRBJ2-7, the V gene TRBV4-2; TRBD2 aligns across 8 bases. Trimming at V came to 4 bases and at J to 2 bases, leaving 4 bases not matched to a gene. CDR3 length equals 14 residues. Germline lookup yields CDR1 LGHNA and CDR2 YNFKEQ. The CDR3 here is CASSPRGGAYEQYF. The DNA of the CDR3 is TGTGCCAGCAGCCCCCGGGGGGGCGCCTACGAGCAGTACTTC.

The chain joins TRBV5-6 to TRBJ1-2; D is perhaps TRBD1 (5 bases). CDR1 is SGHDT and CDR2 is YYEEEE in the germline V gene. This CDR3 region has 17 residues. The germline V and J ends were trimmed by 3 bases and 1 base, with 19 bases remaining between them. The CDR3 DNA reads TGTGCCAGCAGCTCCATGACCGGGGCCGTTATTAACTATGGCTACACCTTC. The encoded protein is CASSSMTGAVINYGYTF. The whole variable domain, remainder taken from reference TRBV5-6 and TRBJ1-2, is DAGVTQSPTHLIKTRGQQVTLRCSPKSGHDTVSWYQQALGQGPQFIFQYYEEEERQRGNFPDRFSGHQFPNYSSELNVNALLLGDSALYLCASSSMTGAVINYGYTFGSGTRLTVV.

This clone was recorded a few times. The V and J genes are TRBV29-1 and TRBJ2-3; D might be TRBD2 (5 bases). This CDR3 contains 14 residues. The germline V gene encodes CDR1 SQVTM and CDR2 ANQGSEA. With 3 bases removed from V and 1 base from J, the gap between germline ends came to 11 bases. The CDR3 sequence is CSVDRGRGTDTQYF. In nucleotides, the CDR3 is TGCAGCGTTGATCGTGGGAGAGGCACAGATACGCAGTATTTT.

This clone has only one observation. In DNA, the CDR3 is TGCAGCGTCGATGCAACCGGGACACTTGGCACCGGGGAGCTGTTTTTT. Translated, it gives CSVDATGTLGTGELFF. This sequence joins TRBV29-1 and TRBJ2-2, with D perhaps TRBD1 (6 bases). CDR1 SQVTM and CDR2 ANQGSEA come from the germline V gene. The CDR3 has 16 residues. V lost 6 bases and J lost 4, with 21 bases in between.